Presented here are 27 T cell receptor beta chains from one specimen sequenced in a study of identical twins. TCRdb reprocessed the 5' RACE reads with MiXCR, giving one entry per CDR3 protein. The sample lists about 390,000 distinct CDR3 sequences; 7% to 9.5% were seen once. Sequenced: naive T cells sorted from blood. The receptors shown here come from a woman between 50 and 59 years old in good health.

This clonotype was detected ten times or more. This chain's CDR3 is CASSFVVSGRRNNEQFF. CDR3 DNA sequence: TGTGCCAGCAGTTTCGTGGTGTCGGGGCGGAGAAACAATGAGCAGTTCTTC. This chain uses TRBV12-3 or TRBV12-4 with TRBJ2-1; D is perhaps TRBD1 or TRBD2 (5 bases each). This CDR3 spans 17 amino acids. The V and J ends lost 3 bases and 5 bases respectively, with 20 bases between them.

This clonotype showed up many times. The J gene is TRBJ1-3, the V gene TRBV12-5; D remains unclear. There are 12 residues in the CDR3. V was trimmed by 2 bases and J by 2 bases, leaving 1 base between them. Germline V gene sequence: CDR1 LGHNT, CDR2 FRNRAP. CDR3 loop: CASGLTGNTIYF. In DNA, the CDR3 is TGTGCTAGTGGTTTGACTGGAAACACCATATATTTT.

The chain couples TRBV4-1 to TRBJ2-1; 10 nucleotides agree with TRBD2. CDR3 length: 17 amino acids. Per the germline V gene, CDR1 is MGHRA and CDR2 is YSYEKL. The V and J ends lost 1 base and 2 bases, in that order; junction bases with no gene match: 5. This CDR3 is CASSQGPSGRTYNEQFF. CDR3 nucleotides: TGCGCCAGCAGCCAAGGGCCTAGCGGGAGAACCTACAATGAGCAGTTCTTC.

This clonotype was seen more than once but under ten times. The chain employs TRBV12-3 or TRBV12-4 and TRBJ1-5; D gene ambiguous. There are 16 residues in the CDR3. Trimming took off 5 bases at V and 1 base at J, with 15 bases between the two ends. CDR3 nucleotides: TGTGCCAGCAGTCCCCAAGGTGCGGGAAGCAATCAGCCCCAGCATTTT. Translated: CASSPQGAGSNQPQHF.

This clonotype was observed many times. The rearrangement uses TRBV4-1 and TRBJ2-1, with 7 bases matching TRBD2. CDR1 is MGHRA and CDR2 is YSYEKL in the germline V gene. CDR3 size: 19 residues. Losses at the gene ends were 4 bases for V and 7 bases for J; bases not matched to a gene: 22. The CDR3 DNA reads TGCGCCAGCAGCCTCTACCCTGGGACTACCAATGAGGGGCGAAATGAGCAGTTCTTC. This sequence encodes CASSLYPGTTNEGRNEQFF.

The CDR3 loop is CASSPPTGRLTDTQYF. The CDR3 region has the DNA TGTGCCAGCAGCCCCCCGACAGGGAGGTTGACAGATACGCAGTATTTT. The genes are TRBV7-9 and TRBJ2-3, with D possibly being TRBD1 (7 bases). The germline CDR1 and CDR2 sequences are SEHNR and FQNEAQ (reference sequence). V was trimmed by 5 bases and J by 3 bases, leaving 18 bases between them. The CDR3 is 16 residues long.

This clonotype came up many times. The chain recombines TRBV9 with TRBJ2-1; 8 positions match TRBD2. Trimming took 1 base from V and 4 from J; bases not matched to a gene: 16. Germline V gene lookup returns CDR1 SGDLS and CDR2 YYNGEE. The CDR3 runs to 19 residues. Here the CDR3 reads CASSVPTKQREKGYNEQFF. CDR3 sequence (DNA): TGTGCCAGCAGCGTACCAACAAAACAGCGGGAGAAAGGTTACAATGAGCAGTTCTTC.

This clonotype was counted many times. The rearrangement links TRBV29-1 to TRBJ1-2, with D perhaps TRBD1 (5 bases). The CDR3 has 14 residues. Germline values: CDR1 SQVTM, CDR2 ANQGSEA. Trimming left V 0 bases short and J 11 bases short, with 19 bases between. The CDR3 reads CSVEDRDRRPEYTF. CDR3 coding DNA: TGCAGCGTTGAAGATCGTGACAGACGCCCTGAGTACACCTTC. Drawing the rest from reference TRBV29-1 and TRBJ1-2, the complete variable domain is SAVISQKPSRDICQRGTSLTIQCQVDSQVTMMFWYRQQPGQSLTLIATANQGSEATYESGFVIDKFPISRPNLTFSTLTVSNMSPEDSSIYLCSVEDRDRRPEYTFGSGTRLTVV.

This clonotype was seen at least ten times. The chain joins TRBV29-1 to TRBJ2-1; D is ambiguous. With 2 bases removed from V and 8 bases from J, the gap between germline ends came to 13 bases. Per the germline V gene, CDR1 is SQVTM and CDR2 is ANQGSEA. The length of the CDR3 is 13 residues. The CDR3 DNA follows: TGCAGCGTTGAAAGCCCGACAAGAGATGAGCAGTTCTTC. This gives the protein CSVESPTRDEQFF.

This clonotype was counted only a few times. V and J are TRBV6-5 and TRBJ2-2, with 9 bases fitting TRBD2. The CDR3 runs to 15 residues. V lost 7 bases to trimming and J lost 6 bases; unmatched junction nucleotides: 9. Per the germline V gene, CDR1 is MNHEY and CDR2 is SVGAGI. CDR3 region: CASTRLAARPGELFF. Here the CDR3 DNA reads TGTGCCAGCACCCGACTAGCGGCTCGGCCCGGGGAGCTGTTTTTT.

The chain couples TRBV3-1 to TRBJ1-1; weak D call: TRBD1 (6 bases). The CDR3 contains 14 residues. CDR1 and CDR2 (germline): LGHDT, YNNKEL (reference sequence). V lost 4 bases and J lost 11, with 20 bases in between. The CDR3 sequence is CASSPLGQSAKAFF. The CDR3 DNA sequence: TGTGCCAGCAGCCCCCTCGGACAGTCGGCAAAGGCTTTCTTT.

The V and J genes are TRBV7-9 and TRBJ1-2; 10 bases are a match to TRBD1. V lost 7 bases to trimming and J lost 8 bases; unmatched junction nucleotides: 13. Germline values: CDR1 SEHNR, CDR2 FQNEAQ (reference sequence). The length of the CDR3 is 15 residues. DNA of the CDR3: TGTGCCAGCATCAAAACGGGACAGGGGTTTGGGGGCTACACCTTC. Encoded protein: CASIKTGQGFGGYTF.

This chain links TRBV27 with TRBJ1-2; D call uncertain. The CDR3 totals 14 residues. Looked up from germline, CDR1 is MNHEY and CDR2 is SMNVEV (reference sequence). V lost 4 bases to trimming and J lost 7 bases, with 16 bases between them. CDR3 sequence reads: CASSSQGRPGGYTF. The CDR3 coding sequence is TGTGCCAGCAGTTCACAAGGACGCCCAGGTGGCTACACCTTC.

This sequence joins TRBV12-3 or TRBV12-4 and TRBJ2-1; D is unclear. V lost 2 bases and J lost 10, with 6 bases in between. The CDR3 runs 11 residues. CDR3: CASSLREEQFF. CDR3 DNA sequence: TGTGCCAGCAGTTTAAGGGAAGAGCAGTTCTTC.

J is TRBJ1-3 and V is TRBV20-1, with D perhaps TRBD1 (6 bases). This CDR3 has 14 residues. Between the trimmed V and J ends, which lost 5 bases and 0 bases, there was a span of 11 bases. Germline loops: CDR1 DFQATT, CDR2 SNEGSKA (reference sequence). This CDR3 reads CSAPTGFSGNTIYF. Written as DNA, the CDR3 is TGCAGTGCTCCAACAGGGTTCTCTGGAAACACCATATATTTT.

The rearrangement links TRBV20-1 to TRBJ1-2; D call uncertain. The CDR3 spans 12 residues. Deletions cut 2 bases from V and 4 bases from J, with 8 bases between. CDR1 is DFQATT, CDR2 SNEGSKA, per germline (reference sequence). This CDR3 reads CSARQVAYGYTF. CDR3 coding DNA: TGCAGTGCTAGACAGGTTGCCTATGGCTACACCTTC.

This clonotype was seen a few times. The rearrangement joins TRBV7-2 to TRBJ2-1; D gene unclear. V lost 4 bases and J 8 bases, leaving 9 bases between the germline ends. Germline CDR1 and CDR2: SGHTA and FQGNSA. The CDR3 extends over 12 amino acids. The DNA of the CDR3 is TGTGCCAGCAGCTCCCGAATCTATGAGCAGTTCTTC. Its protein is CASSSRIYEQFF.

The chain couples TRBV5-1 to TRBJ2-7, with 10 positions matching TRBD2. Germline V gene sequence: CDR1 SGHRS, CDR2 YFSETQ. This CDR3 has 14 amino acids. V lost 7 bases, J lost 6 bases, and 10 bases stayed unmatched. The CDR3 region is CASGPGLASSEQYF. For the CDR3, the DNA is TGCGCCAGCGGACCGGGACTAGCGTCTAGCGAGCAGTACTTC.

This chain links TRBV29-1 with TRBJ2-5, with 7 bases fitting TRBD2. V was pared by 7 bases and J by 0 bases, with 17 bases of the junction left unmatched. Germline V gives CDR1 SQVTM, CDR2 ANQGSEA. This CDR3 comprises 17 residues. Here the CDR3 reads CSATPRAGVPYQETQYF. The CDR3 DNA reads as TGCAGCGCGACTCCCCGGGCGGGAGTCCCCTACCAAGAGACCCAGTACTTC.

This clonotype was seen repeatedly, ten times or more. The chain is built from TRBV20-1 and TRBJ1-2, with TRBD1 matching over 9 bases. The germline V gene encodes CDR1 DFQATT and CDR2 SNEGSKA (reference sequence). V was clipped by 0 bases and J by 5 bases; unmatched bases: 7. The CDR3 totals 15 residues. The DNA of the CDR3 is TGCAGTGCTAGAGATCCGGACAGGGGCTCGTATGGCTACACCTTC. Translating it yields CSARDPDRGSYGYTF.

This clonotype was counted only a few times. CDR3 in amino acids: CASSQDPWGREQYV. CDR3 in DNA: TGCGCCAGCAGCCAAGATCCGTGGGGTCGGGAGCAGTACGTC. This chain links TRBV4-1 with TRBJ2-7; D is unclear. Between the trimmed V and J ends, which lost 0 bases and 7 bases, there was a span of 13 bases. Germline lookup yields CDR1 MGHRA and CDR2 YSYEKL. This CDR3 is 14 amino acids long.

The V call is TRBV7-9, the J call TRBJ1-5; D is ambiguous. Trimming removed 6 bases from V and 4 bases from J, with 13 bases in between. Germline values: CDR1 SEHNR, CDR2 FQNEAQ (reference sequence). The CDR3 contains 14 residues. The CDR3 is CASRGGGFNQPQHF. The DNA of the CDR3 is TGTGCCAGCAGGGGCGGCGGATTTAATCAGCCCCAGCATTTT.

This clonotype was picked up a small number of times. The chain combines TRBV5-1 with TRBJ2-2; 8 bases map to TRBD1. The CDR3 length is 16 residues. Losses at the gene ends were 2 bases for V and 4 bases for J; bases not matched to a gene: 7. Germline-derived CDR1 and CDR2 are SGHRS and YFSETQ. CDR3 in amino acids: CASSLFLRGPTGELFF. The CDR3 coding sequence is TGCGCCAGCAGCTTATTTCTCAGGGGGCCCACCGGGGAGCTGTTTTTT.

This clonotype appeared many times. The chain uses TRBV29-1 and TRBJ2-3, with D hard to call. Germline lookup yields CDR1 SQVTM and CDR2 ANQGSEA. CDR3 length equals 16 residues. The V and J ends lost 0 bases and 0 bases respectively, with 13 bases between them. CDR3 sequence: CSVEDPTPSSTDTQYF. The CDR3 nucleotides read TGCAGCGTTGAAGATCCCACTCCCTCTAGCACAGATACGCAGTATTTT.

This clonotype came up once. The chain has TRBV27 and TRBJ2-3, with 12 positions matching TRBD2. Looked up from germline, CDR1 is MNHEY and CDR2 is SMNVEV (reference sequence). The ends lost 3 bases at V and 1 base at J; junction bases unmatched: 5. This CDR3 has 17 amino acids. CDR3 in DNA: TGTGCCAGCAGTTTCTCCCTAGCGGGAGGGCGCACAGATACGCAGTATTTT. It encodes CASSFSLAGGRTDTQYF.

This rearrangement joins TRBV5-1 to TRBJ2-7; 8 nucleotides match TRBD2. This CDR3 is built from 16 residues. J was trimmed by 4 bases and V by 7 bases; bases with no gene match: 16. From germline, CDR1 is SGHRS and CDR2 YFSETQ. The CDR3 sequence: CASRQAGVGIGYEQYF. The CDR3 coding sequence is TGCGCCAGCCGACAAGCGGGAGTGGGGATCGGGTACGAGCAGTACTTC.

This clonotype has more than one count but fewer than ten. The CDR3 DNA reads TGCGCCAGCAGCTTGGATCCCCTCGGGACATACAATGAGCAGTTCTTC. Protein product: CASSLDPLGTYNEQFF. V gene TRBV5-1 combines with J gene TRBJ2-1; D may be TRBD1 (6 bases). The germline CDR1 and CDR2 sequences are SGHRS and YFSETQ. The CDR3 covers 16 residues. V dropped 0 bases and J dropped 4 bases, with 14 bases sitting between them.